Listed below are T cell receptor beta chains from one sample, sequenced in a study of cytotoxic CD8 clonotypes in ibrutinib-treated CLL. Using immunoSEQ multiplex PCR, the repertoire was profiled, and TCRdb retains in-frame clones only, with some absent. Here the sample spans approximately 140,000 clones, approximately 77% being singletons. This sample comprised PBMCs, obtained after 12 months of ibrutinib treatment. The receptors come from a human donor with chronic lymphocytic leukemia. Each CDR3 is given with its conserved first and last residue. A D gene is named only where the DNA matches it firmly. Clone size is shown for a subset of rows, as once, few, many or a class of expanded clone.

clone size	V gene	D gene	J gene	CDR3 DNA	CDR3 protein
NA	TRBV19	NA	TRBJ1-1	TGTGCCAGTAGTATCTGGGGGCGCACTGAAGCTTTCTTT	CASSIWGRTEAFF
NA	TRBV28	NA	TRBJ2-3	TGTGCCAGCAGTCCGCGACGAGGCACAGATACGCAGTATTTT	CASSPRRGTDTQYF
NA	TRBV6-1	NA	TRBJ2-1	TGTGCCAGCAGTGAAGACGTGACCTTTGGGTGGAATGAGCAGTTCTTC	CASSEDVTFGWNEQFF
NA	TRBV7-9	NA	TRBJ1-2	TGTGCCAGCAGCTTCGGAGGAGGAAATAACTATGGCTACACCTTC	CASSFGGGNNYGYTF
NA	TRBV18	NA	TRBJ1-3	TGTGCCAGCTCACCAGGGGCAGGTGGAAACACCATATATTTT	CASSPGAGGNTIYF
NA	TRBV6-5	NA	TRBJ2-5	TGTGCCAGCAGCCGAGGGACCGGGACCCGAGAGACCCAGTACTTC	CASSRGTGTRETQYF
NA	TRBV5-1	TRBD1	TRBJ2-2	TGCGCCAGCAGCTTGGACAGGGGGACCACCGGGGAGCTGTTTTTT	CASSLDRGTTGELFF
few	TRBV18	TRBD1	TRBJ2-7	TGTGCCAGCTCACCACCCTCCGGGACAGTTTCCTACGAGCAGTACTTC	CASSPPSGTVSYEQYF
NA	TRBV4-2	NA	TRBJ2-2	TGTGCCAGCAGCCAAGTAGGCTTAGGGCAGGGGGGGAACACCGGGGAGCTGTTTTTT	CASSQVGLGQGGNTGELFF
once	TRBV2	NA	TRBJ1-2	TGTGCCAGCGTTGAGACGCAACCCGCTGGCTATGGCTACACCTTC	CASVETQPAGYGYTF
NA	TRBV5-6	NA	TRBJ1-2	TGTGCCAGCAGCTTGGCTGTCTATGGCTACACCTTC	CASSLAVYGYTF
NA	TRBV7-2	NA	TRBJ1-5	TGTGCCAGCAGATTGGGGGCGTCGGATCAGCCCCAGCATTTT	CASRLGASDQPQHF
NA	TRBV5-6	NA	TRBJ1-1	TGTGCCAGCAGCCCCTGGACAGCCGAGGGGACTGAAGCTTTCTTT	CASSPWTAEGTEAFF
NA	TRBV28	NA	TRBJ1-5	TGTGCCAGCAGTTTAGACGGGGGAGTGGGCAATCAGCCCCAGCATTTT	CASSLDGGVGNQPQHF
NA	TRBV13	NA	TRBJ1-4	TGTGCCAGCAGCCAACGTAGGGTCGATGAAAAACTGTTTTTT	CASSQRRVDEKLFF
few	TRBV5-5	NA	TRBJ1-5	TGTGCCAGCAGCGAGGGGTGGAATCAGCCCCAGCATTTT	CASSEGWNQPQHF
NA	TRBV5-6	NA	TRBJ2-7	TGTGCCAGCAGCTTTCTCCCAGGTCCGGCCTACGAGCAGTACTTC	CASSFLPGPAYEQYF
NA	TRBV6-6	NA	TRBJ1-5	TGTGCCAGCAGTAAGGGAGACGCTCAGCCCCAGCATTTT	CASSKGDAQPQHF
NA	TRBV5-1	TRBD2	TRBJ2-7	TGCGCCAGCAGCTCACGACTAGCGGGAACGATGGGGACCTACGAGCAGTACTTC	CASSSRLAGTMGTYEQYF
NA	TRBV2	TRBD2	TRBJ2-3	TGTGCCAGCAGTGCATCGGGACTAGCGGGGACAGATACGCAGTATTTT	CASSASGLAGTDTQYF
NA	TRBV6-6	NA	TRBJ1-3	TGTGCCAGCAGCTCCCTCGCGGGGGGAAACACCATATATTTT	CASSSLAGGNTIYF
NA	TRBV5-8	TRBD1	TRBJ1-1	TGTGCCAGCAGCTTGGGCCCGACAGGGCAGGCGTTTGACACTGAAGCTTTCTTT	CASSLGPTGQAFDTEAFF
NA	TRBV9	NA	TRBJ2-3	TGTGCCAGCAGCGCCCCATTACTAGTGGCAGATACGCAGTATTTT	CASSAPLLVADTQYF
few	TRBV4-3	TRBD1	TRBJ1-5	TGCGCCAGCAGCCGCCTGACAGGGCAGGAGCCCCAGCATTTT	CASSRLTGQEPQHF
NA	TRBV18	NA	TRBJ2-1	TGTGCCAGCTCACCAATCGTACTAGCCGGTGAGCAGTTCTTC	CASSPIVLAGEQFF
NA	TRBV5-6	TRBD2	TRBJ2-5	TGTGCCAGCAGCTCAGCGGGCATAGCGGGAGGGATGGAGACCCAGTACTTC	CASSSAGIAGGMETQYF
once	TRBV9	NA	TRBJ1-5	TGTGCCAGCGGGAACGGCAATCAGCCCCAGCATTTT	CASGNGNQPQHF
NA	TRBV2	NA	TRBJ1-2	TGTGCCAGCAGACAGGGTTTTACTAACTATGGCTACACCTTC	CASRQGFTNYGYTF
NA	TRBV27	NA	TRBJ1-2	TGTGCCAGCAGTTCCTACGGTTCAACAGGCTTCTATGGCTACACCTTC	CASSSYGSTGFYGYTF
few	TRBV7-6	TRBD2	TRBJ2-1	TGTGCCAGCAGCCGAGGGACTATGTACAATGAGCAGTTCTTC	CASSRGTMYNEQFF
NA	TRBV11-1	NA	TRBJ2-2	TGTGCCAGCAGCCCGTTCGGGGGGCAGATAATAAACACCGGGGAGCTGTTTTTT	CASSPFGGQIINTGELFF
once	TRBV9	TRBD2	TRBJ2-3	TGTGCCAGCAGCGTAAGGGGAGCGGGGGCGGCAGATACGCAGTATTTT	CASSVRGAGAADTQYF
NA	TRBV5-1	TRBD2	TRBJ2-3	TGCGCCAGCAGCTTGACTAGCGGATCCACAGATACGCAGTATTTT	CASSLTSGSTDTQYF
NA	TRBV5-6	NA	TRBJ1-6	TGTGCCAGCAGCTTGGGAACAGCTGTAAATTCACCCCTCCACTTT	CASSLGTAVNSPLHF
NA	TRBV5-8	TRBD1	TRBJ2-2	TGTGCCAGCAGCTGGGACAGCTCCACCGGGGAGCTGTTTTTT	CASSWDSSTGELFF
NA	TRBV18	NA	TRBJ2-3	TGTGCCAGCTCACCATATAGTAGCGGTAGTGCTAGCACAGATACGCAGTATTTT	CASSPYSSGSASTDTQYF
NA	TRBV2	NA	TRBJ2-5	TGTGCCAGCAAGAAAGTCGAGGGAGAGACCCAGTACTTC	CASKKVEGETQYF
NA	TRBV2	NA	TRBJ1-3	TGTGCCAGCAGTGAATCGGGAAACACCATATATTTT	CASSESGNTIYF
NA	TRBV5-1	NA	TRBJ2-1	TGCGCCAGCAGCCCCACCGCGATAAGCTCCTACAATGAGCAGTTCTTC	CASSPTAISSYNEQFF
NA	TRBV4-2	NA	TRBJ1-1	TGTGCCAGCAGCCAAGATACGAGGGGGTTGAACACTGAAGCTTTCTTT	CASSQDTRGLNTEAFF
NA	TRBV4-2	TRBD1	TRBJ2-1	TGTGCCAGCTCGGAAACTGTGGGGACAGGGGAGGAGTTCTTC	CASSETVGTGEEFF